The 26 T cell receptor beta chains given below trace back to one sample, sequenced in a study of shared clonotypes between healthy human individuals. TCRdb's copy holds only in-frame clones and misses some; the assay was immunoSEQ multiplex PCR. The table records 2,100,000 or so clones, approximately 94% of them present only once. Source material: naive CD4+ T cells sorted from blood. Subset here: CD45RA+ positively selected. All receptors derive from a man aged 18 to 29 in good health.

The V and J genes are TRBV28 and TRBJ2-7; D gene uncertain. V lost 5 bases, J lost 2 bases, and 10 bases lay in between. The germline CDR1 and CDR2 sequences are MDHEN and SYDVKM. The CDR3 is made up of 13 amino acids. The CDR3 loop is CASSTTVPYEQYF. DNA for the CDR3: TGTGCCAGCAGTACCACAGTCCCCTACGAGCAGTACTTC.

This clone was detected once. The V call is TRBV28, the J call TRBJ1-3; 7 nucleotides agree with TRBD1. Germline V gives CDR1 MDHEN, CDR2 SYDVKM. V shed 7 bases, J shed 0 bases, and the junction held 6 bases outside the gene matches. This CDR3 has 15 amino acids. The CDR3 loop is CASNAGTVSGNTIYF. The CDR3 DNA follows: TGTGCCAGCAACGCCGGGACAGTCTCTGGAAACACCATATATTTT.

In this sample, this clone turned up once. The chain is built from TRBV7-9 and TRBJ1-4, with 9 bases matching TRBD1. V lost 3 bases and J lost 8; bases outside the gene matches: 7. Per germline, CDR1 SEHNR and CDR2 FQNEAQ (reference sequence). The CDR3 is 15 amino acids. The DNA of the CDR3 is TGTGCCAGCAGCTTTCCGGGACAGGGAAGCGAAAAACTGTTTTTT. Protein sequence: CASSFPGQGSEKLFF.

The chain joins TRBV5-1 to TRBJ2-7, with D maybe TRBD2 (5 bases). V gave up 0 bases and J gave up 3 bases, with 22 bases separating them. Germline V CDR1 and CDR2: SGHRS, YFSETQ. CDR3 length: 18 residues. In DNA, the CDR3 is TGCGCCAGCAGCTTGGCCTCCGGTTTCGGACTCGCGAACTACGAGCAGTACTTC. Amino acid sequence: CASSLASGFGLANYEQYF.

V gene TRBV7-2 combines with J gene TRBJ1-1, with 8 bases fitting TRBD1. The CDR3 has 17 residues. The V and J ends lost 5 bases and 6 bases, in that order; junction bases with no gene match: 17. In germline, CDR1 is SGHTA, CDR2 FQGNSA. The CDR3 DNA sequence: TGTGCCAGCAGCATGACAGGGGTCCTCGTGTCTCCCTCTGAAGCTTTCTTT. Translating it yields CASSMTGVLVSPSEAFF.

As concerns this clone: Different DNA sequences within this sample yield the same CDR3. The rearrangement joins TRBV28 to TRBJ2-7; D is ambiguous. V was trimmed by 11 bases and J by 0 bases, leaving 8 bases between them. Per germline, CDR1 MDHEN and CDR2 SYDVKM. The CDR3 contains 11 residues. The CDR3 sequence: CASRDSYEQYF. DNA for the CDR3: TGTGCCTCCAGAGACTCCTACGAGCAGTACTTC.

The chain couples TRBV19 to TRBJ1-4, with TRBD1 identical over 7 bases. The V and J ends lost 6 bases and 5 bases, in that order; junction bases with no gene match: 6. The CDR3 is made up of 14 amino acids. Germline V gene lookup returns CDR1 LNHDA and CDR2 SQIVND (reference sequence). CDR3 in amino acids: CASRATGNNEKLFF. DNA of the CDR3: TGTGCCAGTAGGGCGACAGGGAACAATGAAAAACTGTTTTTT.

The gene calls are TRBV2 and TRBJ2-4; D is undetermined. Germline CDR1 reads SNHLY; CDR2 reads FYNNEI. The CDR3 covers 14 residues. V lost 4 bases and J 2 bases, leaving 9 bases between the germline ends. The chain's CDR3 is CASSVDQPKNIQYF. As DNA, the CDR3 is TGTGCCAGCAGTGTGGACCAGCCCAAAAACATTCAGTACTTC.

CDR3 protein: CASSWRQAANTGELFF. The CDR3 DNA is TGCGCCAGCAGCTGGAGACAGGCGGCGAACACCGGGGAGCTGTTTTTT. The chain carries TRBV5-1 and TRBJ2-2, with TRBD1 as a possible D gene (6 bases). The germline V gene encodes CDR1 SGHRS and CDR2 YFSETQ. The V gene lost 3 bases and the J gene lost 0 bases, with 12 bases spanning the gap. CDR3 length: 16 residues.

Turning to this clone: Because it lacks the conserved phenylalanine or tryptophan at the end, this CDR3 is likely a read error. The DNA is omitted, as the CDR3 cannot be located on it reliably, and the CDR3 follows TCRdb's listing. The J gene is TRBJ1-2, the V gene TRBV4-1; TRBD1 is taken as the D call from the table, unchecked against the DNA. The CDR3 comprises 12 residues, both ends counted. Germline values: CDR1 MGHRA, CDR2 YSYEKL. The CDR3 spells CASSLVPQGAYL.

The CDR3 loop reads CASSLELPTGRSGANVLTF. CDR3 coding DNA: TGCGCCAGCAGCCTAGAGCTACCGACAGGCCGCTCTGGGGCCAACGTCCTGACTTTC. The rearrangement links TRBV4-1 to TRBJ2-6, with D perhaps TRBD1 (6 bases). CDR3 length equals 19 residues. Trimming took 4 bases from V and 0 from J, leaving 19 bases between them. Germline values: CDR1 MGHRA, CDR2 YSYEKL.

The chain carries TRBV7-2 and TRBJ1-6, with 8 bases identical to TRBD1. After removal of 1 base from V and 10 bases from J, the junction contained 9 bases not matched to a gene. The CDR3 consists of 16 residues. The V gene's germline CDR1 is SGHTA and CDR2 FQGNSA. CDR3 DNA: TGTGCCAGCAGCTTAGGGACAGGGAATGCCATATCACCCCTCCACTTT. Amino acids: CASSLGTGNAISPLHF. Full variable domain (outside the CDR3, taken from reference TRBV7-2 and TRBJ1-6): GAGVSQSPSNKVTEKGKDVELRCDPISGHTALYWYRQSLGQGLEFLIYFQGNSAPDKSGLPSDRFSAERTGGSVSTLTIQRTQQEDSAVYLCASSLGTGNAISPLHFGNGTRLTVT.

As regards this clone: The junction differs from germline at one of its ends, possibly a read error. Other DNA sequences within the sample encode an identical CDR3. CDR3 sequence (DNA): TGTGCCAGTAGTGTAGACAGGGGGAACACTGAAGCTTTCTTT. Protein: CASSVDRGNTEAFF. V is TRBV19 and J is TRBJ1-1; TRBD1 matches 8 bases. There are 14 residues in the CDR3. The germline CDR1 and CDR2 sequences are LNHDA and SQIVND (reference sequence).

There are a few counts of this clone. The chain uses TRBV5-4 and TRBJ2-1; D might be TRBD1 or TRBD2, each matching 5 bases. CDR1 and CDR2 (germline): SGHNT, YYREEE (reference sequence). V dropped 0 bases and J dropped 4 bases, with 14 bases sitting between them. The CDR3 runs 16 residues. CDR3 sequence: CASSLVRGTAYNEQFF. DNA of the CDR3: TGTGCCAGCAGCTTGGTGAGAGGGACGGCTTACAATGAGCAGTTCTTC. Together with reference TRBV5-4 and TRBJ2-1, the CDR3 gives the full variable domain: ETGVTQSPTHLIKTRGQQVTLRCSSQSGHNTVSWYQQALGQGPQFIFQYYREEENGRGNFPPRFSGLQFPNYSSELNVNALELDDSALYLCASSLVRGTAYNEQFFGPGTRLTVL.

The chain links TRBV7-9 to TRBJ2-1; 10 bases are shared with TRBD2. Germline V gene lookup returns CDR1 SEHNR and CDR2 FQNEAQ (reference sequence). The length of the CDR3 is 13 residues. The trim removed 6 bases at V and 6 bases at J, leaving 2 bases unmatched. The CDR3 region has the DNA TGTGCCAGCAGACTAGCGGGGTCCAATGAGCAGTTCTTC. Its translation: CASRLAGSNEQFF.

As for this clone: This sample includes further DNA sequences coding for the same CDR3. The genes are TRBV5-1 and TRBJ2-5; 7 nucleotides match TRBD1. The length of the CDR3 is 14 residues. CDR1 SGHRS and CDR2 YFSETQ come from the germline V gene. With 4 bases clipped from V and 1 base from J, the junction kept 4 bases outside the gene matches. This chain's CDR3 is CASSPGQIQETQYF. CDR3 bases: TGCGCCAGCAGCCCGGGACAGATCCAAGAGACCCAGTACTTC.

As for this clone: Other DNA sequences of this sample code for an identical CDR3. CDR3 sequence reads: CASSLRTGYEQYF. The CDR3 DNA follows: TGTGCCAGCAGCTTAAGGACAGGGTACGAGCAGTACTTC. This rearrangement joins TRBV7-2 to TRBJ2-7, with 8 nucleotides matching TRBD1. In germline, CDR1 is SGHTA, CDR2 FQGNSA. V shed 2 bases and J 4 bases; nucleotides not matched to a gene: 1. The CDR3 runs to 13 residues.

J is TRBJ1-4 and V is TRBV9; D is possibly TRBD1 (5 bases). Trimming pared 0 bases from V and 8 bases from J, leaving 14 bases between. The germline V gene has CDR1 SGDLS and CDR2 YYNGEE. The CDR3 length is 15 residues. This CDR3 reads CASSVDGAKGEKLFF. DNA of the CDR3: TGTGCCAGCAGCGTAGACGGGGCTAAAGGGGAAAAACTGTTTTTT.

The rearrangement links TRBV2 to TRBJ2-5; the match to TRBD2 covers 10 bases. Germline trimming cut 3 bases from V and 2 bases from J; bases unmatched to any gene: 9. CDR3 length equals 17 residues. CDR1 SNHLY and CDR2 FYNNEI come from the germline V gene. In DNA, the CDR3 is TGTGCCAGCAGTGAGGGCAGCGGGGGGGTCTCGCAAGAGACCCAGTACTTC. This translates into CASSEGSGGVSQETQYF. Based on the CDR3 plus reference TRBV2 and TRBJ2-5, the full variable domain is EPEVTQTPSHQVTQMGQEVILRCVPISNHLYFYWYRQILGQKVEFLVSFYNNEISEKSEIFDDQFSVERPDGSNFTLKIRSTKLEDSAMYFCASSEGSGGVSQETQYFGPGTRLLVL.

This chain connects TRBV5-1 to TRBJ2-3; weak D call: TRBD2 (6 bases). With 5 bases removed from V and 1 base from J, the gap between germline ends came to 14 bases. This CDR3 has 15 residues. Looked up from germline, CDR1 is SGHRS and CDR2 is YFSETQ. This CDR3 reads CASREAGGGTDTQYF. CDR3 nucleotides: TGCGCCAGCAGAGAGGCGGGCGGGGGCACAGATACGCAGTATTTT.

CDR3 residues: CASSLGQDEKLFF. CDR3 coding DNA: TGTGCCAGCAGCTTGGGACAAGATGAAAAACTGTTTTTT. This chain links TRBV5-6 with TRBJ1-4; unclear D gene. Deletions cut 0 bases from V and 6 bases from J, with 6 bases between. The CDR3 is 13 residues long. Germline CDR1 and CDR2: SGHDT and YYEEEE.

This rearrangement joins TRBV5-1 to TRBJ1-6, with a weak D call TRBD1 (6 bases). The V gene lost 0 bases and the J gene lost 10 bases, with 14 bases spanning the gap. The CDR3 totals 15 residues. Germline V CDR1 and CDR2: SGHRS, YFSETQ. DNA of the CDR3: TGCGCCAGCAGCTTGGAACAGGGTATACGATCACCCCTCCACTTT. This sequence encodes CASSLEQGIRSPLHF.

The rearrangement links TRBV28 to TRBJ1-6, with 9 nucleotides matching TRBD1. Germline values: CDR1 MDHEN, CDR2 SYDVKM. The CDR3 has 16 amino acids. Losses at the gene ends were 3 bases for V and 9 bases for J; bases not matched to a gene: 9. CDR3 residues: CASSLSGTGLGSPLHF. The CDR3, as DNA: TGTGCCAGCAGTTTGTCCGGGACAGGGTTGGGTTCACCCCTCCACTTT.

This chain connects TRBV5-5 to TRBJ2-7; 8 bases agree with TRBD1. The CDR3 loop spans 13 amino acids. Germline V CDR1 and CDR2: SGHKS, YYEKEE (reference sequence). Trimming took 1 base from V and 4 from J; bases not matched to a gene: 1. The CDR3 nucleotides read TGTGCCAGCAGCTTGAACAGGGGGTACGAGCAGTACTTC. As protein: CASSLNRGYEQYF.

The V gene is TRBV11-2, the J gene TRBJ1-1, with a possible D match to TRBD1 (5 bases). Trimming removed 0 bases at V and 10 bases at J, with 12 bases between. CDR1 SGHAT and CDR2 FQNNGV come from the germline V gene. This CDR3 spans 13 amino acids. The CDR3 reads CASSLERKGTAFF. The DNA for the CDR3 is TGTGCCAGCAGCTTAGAGAGGAAGGGGACAGCTTTCTTT.

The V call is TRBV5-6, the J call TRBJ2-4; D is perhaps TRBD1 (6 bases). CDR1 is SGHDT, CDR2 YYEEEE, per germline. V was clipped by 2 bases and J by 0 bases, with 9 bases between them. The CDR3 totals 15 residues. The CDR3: CASSFRDIAKNIQYF. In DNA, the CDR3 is TGTGCCAGCAGCTTTCGGGACATAGCCAAAAACATTCAGTACTTC.